This T cell receptor (beta chain) appears in the sequencing data of a study of PD-1 blockade in mismatch repair-deficient tumors. In the study overall: Patients had approximately 12 mismatch repair-deficient cancer types and were previously treated and progressing.

All patients were mismatch repair deficient, assessed by either PCR or immunohistochemistry. The TCR-sequenced patients were a few responders to pembrolizumab. With respect to this clone: Its specificity is unknown.

Profiling relied on immunoSEQ multiplex PCR, and the TCRdb table lists in-frame clones only, not all of them. Here the sample spans roughly 130,000 clones, about 90% being singletons. Looked up from germline, CDR1 is MNHEY and CDR2 is SMNVEV (reference sequence). This CDR3 comprises 14 residues. The V end was cut by 6 bases, the J end by 6 bases, with 17 bases between. General study points: Tumor-resident clones, often absent from pretreatment blood, expanded after pembrolizumab and then contracted.

The source was peripheral blood, collected approximately 72 weeks after starting pembrolizumab. This TCR was recovered from an adult with mismatch repair-deficient cancer. The chain combines TRBV27 with TRBJ2-5; no definite D call. CDR3 DNA sequence: TGTGCCAGCAGACCTACCTTACCCCCCCAGACCCAGTACTTC. It specifies CASRPTLPPQTQYF.